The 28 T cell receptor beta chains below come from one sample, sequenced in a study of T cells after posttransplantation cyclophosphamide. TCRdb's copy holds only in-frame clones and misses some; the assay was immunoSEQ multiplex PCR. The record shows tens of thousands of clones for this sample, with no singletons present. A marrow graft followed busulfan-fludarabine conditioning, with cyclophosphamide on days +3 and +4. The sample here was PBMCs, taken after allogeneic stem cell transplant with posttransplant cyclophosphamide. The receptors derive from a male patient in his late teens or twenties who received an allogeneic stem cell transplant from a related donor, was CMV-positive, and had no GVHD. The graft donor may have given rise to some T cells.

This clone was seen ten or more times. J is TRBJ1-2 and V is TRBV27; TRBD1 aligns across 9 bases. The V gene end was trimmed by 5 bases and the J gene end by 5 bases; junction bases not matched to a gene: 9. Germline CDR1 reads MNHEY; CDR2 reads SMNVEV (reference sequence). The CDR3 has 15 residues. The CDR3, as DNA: TGTGCCAGCAGTGGGGACAGGGATCTCGCTTATGGCTACACCTTC. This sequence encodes CASSGDRDLAYGYTF.

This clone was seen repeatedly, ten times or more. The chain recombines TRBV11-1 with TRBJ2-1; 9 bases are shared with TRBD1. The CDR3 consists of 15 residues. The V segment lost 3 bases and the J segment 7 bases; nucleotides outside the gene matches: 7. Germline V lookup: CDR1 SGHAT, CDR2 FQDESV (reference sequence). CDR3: CASSFSGQGGNEQFF. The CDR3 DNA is TGTGCCAGCAGCTTTTCGGGACAGGGCGGGAATGAGCAGTTCTTC.

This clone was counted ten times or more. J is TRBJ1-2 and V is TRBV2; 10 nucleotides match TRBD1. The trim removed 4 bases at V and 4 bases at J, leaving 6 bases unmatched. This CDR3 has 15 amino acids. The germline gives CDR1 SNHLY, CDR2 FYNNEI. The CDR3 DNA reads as TGTGCCAGCAGTGGGGGACAGGGGATCATCTATGGCTACACCTTC. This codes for CASSGGQGIIYGYTF.

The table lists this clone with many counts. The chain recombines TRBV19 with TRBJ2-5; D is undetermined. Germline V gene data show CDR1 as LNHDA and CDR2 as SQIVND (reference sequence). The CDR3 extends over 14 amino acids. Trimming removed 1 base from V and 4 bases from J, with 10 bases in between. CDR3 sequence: CASSIGGLAETQYF. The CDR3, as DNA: TGTGCCAGTAGTATAGGTGGGCTCGCAGAGACCCAGTACTTC.

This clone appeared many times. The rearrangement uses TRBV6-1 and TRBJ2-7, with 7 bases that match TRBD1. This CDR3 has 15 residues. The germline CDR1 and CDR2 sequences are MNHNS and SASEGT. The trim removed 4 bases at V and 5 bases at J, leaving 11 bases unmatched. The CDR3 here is CASSGGGQANNEQYF. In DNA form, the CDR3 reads TGTGCCAGCAGTGGCGGAGGACAGGCTAATAACGAGCAGTACTTC.

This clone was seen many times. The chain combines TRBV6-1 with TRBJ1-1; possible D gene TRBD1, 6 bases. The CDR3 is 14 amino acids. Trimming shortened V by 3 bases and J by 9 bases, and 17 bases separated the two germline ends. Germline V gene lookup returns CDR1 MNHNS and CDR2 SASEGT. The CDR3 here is CASSEGALKRKAFF. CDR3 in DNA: TGTGCCAGCAGTGAGGGGGCGCTTAAAAGGAAAGCTTTCTTT.

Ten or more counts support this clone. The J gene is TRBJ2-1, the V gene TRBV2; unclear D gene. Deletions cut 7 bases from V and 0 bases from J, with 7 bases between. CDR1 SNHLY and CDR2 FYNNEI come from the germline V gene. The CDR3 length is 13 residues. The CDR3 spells CASIRVSYNEQFF. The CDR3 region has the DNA TGTGCCAGCATCCGGGTCTCCTACAATGAGCAGTTCTTC. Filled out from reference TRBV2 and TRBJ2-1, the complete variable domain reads EPEVTQTPSHQVTQMGQEVILRCVPISNHLYFYWYRQILGQKVEFLVSFYNNEISEKSEIFDDQFSVERPDGSNFTLKIRSTKLEDSAMYFCASIRVSYNEQFFGPGTRLTVL.

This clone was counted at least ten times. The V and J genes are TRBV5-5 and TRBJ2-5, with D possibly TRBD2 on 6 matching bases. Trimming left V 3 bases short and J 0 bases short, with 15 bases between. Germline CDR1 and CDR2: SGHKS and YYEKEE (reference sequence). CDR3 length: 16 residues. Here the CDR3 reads CASSSRPAGYQETQYF. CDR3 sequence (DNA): TGTGCCAGCAGCTCTCGACCAGCGGGCTACCAAGAGACCCAGTACTTC.

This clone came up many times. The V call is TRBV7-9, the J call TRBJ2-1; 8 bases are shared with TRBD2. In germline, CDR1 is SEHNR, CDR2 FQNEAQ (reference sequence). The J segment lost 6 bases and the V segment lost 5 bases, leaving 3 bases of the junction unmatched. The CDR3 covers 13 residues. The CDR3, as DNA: TGTGCCAGCAGCGCTAGCGGGTCCAATGAGCAGTTCTTC. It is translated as CASSASGSNEQFF.

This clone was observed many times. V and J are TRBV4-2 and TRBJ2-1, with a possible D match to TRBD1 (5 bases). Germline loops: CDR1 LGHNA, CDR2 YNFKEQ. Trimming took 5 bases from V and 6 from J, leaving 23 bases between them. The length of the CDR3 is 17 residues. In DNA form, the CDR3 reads TGTGCCAGCAGCAGGGGTAGGGGTTTAGGATCAAGCAATGAGCAGTTCTTC. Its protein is CASSRGRGLGSSNEQFF.

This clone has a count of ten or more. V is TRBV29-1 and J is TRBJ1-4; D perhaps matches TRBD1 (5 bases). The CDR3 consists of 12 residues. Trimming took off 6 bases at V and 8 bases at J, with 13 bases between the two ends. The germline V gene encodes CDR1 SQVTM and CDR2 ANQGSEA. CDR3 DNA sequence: TGCAGCGTCCCCGCCGGGGGGGAAAAACTGTTTTTT. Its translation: CSVPAGGEKLFF.

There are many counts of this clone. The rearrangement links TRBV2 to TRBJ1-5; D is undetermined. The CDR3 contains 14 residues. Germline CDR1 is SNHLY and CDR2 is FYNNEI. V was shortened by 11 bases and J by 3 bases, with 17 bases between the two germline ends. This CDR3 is CAGYPEGLNQPQHF. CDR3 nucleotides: TGTGCCGGCTATCCAGAGGGCCTCAATCAGCCCCAGCATTTT.

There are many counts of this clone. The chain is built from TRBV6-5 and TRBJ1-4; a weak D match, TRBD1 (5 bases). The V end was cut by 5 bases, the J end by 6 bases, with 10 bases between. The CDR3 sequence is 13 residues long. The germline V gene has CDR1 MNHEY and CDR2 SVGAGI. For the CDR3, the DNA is TGTGCCAGCAGTCTGCAGGGCGATGAAAAACTGTTTTTT. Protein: CASSLQGDEKLFF.

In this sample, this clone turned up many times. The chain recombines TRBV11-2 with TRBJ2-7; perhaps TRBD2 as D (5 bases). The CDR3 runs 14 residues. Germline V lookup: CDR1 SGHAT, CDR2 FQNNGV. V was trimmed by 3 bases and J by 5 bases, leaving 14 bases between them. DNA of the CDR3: TGTGCCAGCAGCTTTTACGGTCGGAGGAACGAGCAGTACTTC. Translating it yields CASSFYGRRNEQYF.

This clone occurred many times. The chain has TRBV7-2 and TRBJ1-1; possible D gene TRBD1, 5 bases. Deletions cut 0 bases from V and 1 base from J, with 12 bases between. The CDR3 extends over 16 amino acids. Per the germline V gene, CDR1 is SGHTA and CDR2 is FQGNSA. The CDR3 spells CASSLAPLGGNTEAFF. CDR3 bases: TGTGCCAGCAGCTTAGCCCCCCTGGGGGGGAACACTGAAGCTTTCTTT.

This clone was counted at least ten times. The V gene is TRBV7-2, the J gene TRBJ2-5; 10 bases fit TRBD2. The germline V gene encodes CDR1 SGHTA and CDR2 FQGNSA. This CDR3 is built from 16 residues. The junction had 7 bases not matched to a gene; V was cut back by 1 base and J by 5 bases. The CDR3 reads CASSLDLAGESETQYF. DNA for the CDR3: TGTGCCAGCAGCTTAGATCTAGCGGGAGAGAGTGAGACCCAGTACTTC.

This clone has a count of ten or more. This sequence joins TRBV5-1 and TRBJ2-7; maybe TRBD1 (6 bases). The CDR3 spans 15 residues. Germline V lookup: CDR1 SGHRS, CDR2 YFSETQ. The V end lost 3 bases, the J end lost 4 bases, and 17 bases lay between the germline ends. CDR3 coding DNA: TGCGCCAGCAGCTCCCGGGACACACTCAATTACGAGCAGTACTTC. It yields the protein CASSSRDTLNYEQYF.

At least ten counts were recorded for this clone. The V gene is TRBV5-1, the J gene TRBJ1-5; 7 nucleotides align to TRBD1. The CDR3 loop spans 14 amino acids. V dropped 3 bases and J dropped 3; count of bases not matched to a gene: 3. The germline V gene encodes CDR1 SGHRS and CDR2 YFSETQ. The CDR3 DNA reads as TGCGCCAGCAGCTCTGGACAGGACAATCAGCCCCAGCATTTT. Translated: CASSSGQDNQPQHF.

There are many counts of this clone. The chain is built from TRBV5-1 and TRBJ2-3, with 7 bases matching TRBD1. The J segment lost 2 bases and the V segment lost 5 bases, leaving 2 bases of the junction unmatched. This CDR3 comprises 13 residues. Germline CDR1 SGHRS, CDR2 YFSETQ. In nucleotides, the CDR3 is TGCGCCAGCAGGACAGGGAACACAGATACGCAGTATTTT. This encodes CASRTGNTDTQYF.

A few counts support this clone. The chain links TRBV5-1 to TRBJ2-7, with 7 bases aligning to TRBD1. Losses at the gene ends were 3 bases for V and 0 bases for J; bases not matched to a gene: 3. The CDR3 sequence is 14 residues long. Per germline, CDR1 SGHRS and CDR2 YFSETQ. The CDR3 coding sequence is TGCGCCAGCAGCTGGACAGGTTGCTCCTACGAGCAGTACTTC. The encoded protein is CASSWTGCSYEQYF.

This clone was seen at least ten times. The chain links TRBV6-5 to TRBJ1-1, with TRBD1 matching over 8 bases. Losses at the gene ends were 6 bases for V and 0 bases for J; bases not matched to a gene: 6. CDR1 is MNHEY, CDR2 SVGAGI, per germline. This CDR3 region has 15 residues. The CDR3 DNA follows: TGTGCCAGCAGCCGATCAGGGGGCCTGAACACTGAAGCTTTCTTT. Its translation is CASSRSGGLNTEAFF.

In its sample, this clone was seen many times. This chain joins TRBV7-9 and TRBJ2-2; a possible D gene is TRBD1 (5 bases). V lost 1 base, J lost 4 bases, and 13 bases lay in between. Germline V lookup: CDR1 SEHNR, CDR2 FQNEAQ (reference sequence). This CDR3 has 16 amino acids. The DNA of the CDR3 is TGTGCCAGCAGCTTAGATCTACAGGTTATCACCGGGGAGCTGTTTTTT. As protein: CASSLDLQVITGELFF.

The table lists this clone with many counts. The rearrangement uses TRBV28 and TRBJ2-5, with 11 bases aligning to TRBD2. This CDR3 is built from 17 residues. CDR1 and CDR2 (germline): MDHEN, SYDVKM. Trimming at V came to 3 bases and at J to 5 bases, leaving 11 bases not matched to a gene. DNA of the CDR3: TGTGCCAGCAGTTTTAAACTAGCGGGAGAGTGGTGGGAGACCCAGTACTTC. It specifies CASSFKLAGEWWETQYF.

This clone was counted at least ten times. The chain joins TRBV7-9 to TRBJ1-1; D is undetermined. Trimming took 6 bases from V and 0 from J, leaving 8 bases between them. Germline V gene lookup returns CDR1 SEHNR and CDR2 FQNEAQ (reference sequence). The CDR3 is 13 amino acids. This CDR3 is CASRGGMNTEAFF. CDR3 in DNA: TGTGCCAGCAGAGGCGGAATGAACACTGAAGCTTTCTTT.

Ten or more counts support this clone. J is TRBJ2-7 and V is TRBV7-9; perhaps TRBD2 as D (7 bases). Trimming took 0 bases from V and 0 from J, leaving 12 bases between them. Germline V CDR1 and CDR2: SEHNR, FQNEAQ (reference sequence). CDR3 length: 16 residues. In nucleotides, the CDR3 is TGTGCCAGCAGCTTAGCGGGGGGGCCCTCCTCCTACGAGCAGTACTTC. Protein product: CASSLAGGPSSYEQYF.

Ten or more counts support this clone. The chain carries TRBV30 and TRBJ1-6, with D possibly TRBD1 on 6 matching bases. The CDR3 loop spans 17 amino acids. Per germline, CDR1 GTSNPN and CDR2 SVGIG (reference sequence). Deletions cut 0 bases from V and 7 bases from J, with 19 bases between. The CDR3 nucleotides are TGTGCCTGGAGTGTAAGGGCAGGGGTGGGAAACAATTCACCCCTCCACTTT. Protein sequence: CAWSVRAGVGNNSPLHF.

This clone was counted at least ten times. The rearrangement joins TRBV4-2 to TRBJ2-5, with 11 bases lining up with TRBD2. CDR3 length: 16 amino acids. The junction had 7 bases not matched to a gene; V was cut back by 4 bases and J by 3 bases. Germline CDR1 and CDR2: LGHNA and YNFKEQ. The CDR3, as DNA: TGTGCCAGCAGCCCACGGGGTAGCGGGGGGGAAGAGACCCAGTACTTC. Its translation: CASSPRGSGGEETQYF.

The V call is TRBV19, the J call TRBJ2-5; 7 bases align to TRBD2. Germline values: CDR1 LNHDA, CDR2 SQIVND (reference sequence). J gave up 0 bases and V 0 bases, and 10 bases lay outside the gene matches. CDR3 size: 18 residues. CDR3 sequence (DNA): TGTGCCAGTAGTATAGATCTATGGACGGCGGGAGACCAAGAGACCCAGTACTTC. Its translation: CASSIDLWTAGDQETQYF. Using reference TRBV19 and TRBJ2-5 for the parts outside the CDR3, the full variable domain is DGGITQSPKYLFRKEGQNVTLSCEQNLNHDAMYWYRQDPGQGLRLIYYSQIVNDFQKGDIAEGYSVSREKKESFPLTVTSAQKNPTAFYLCASSIDLWTAGDQETQYFGPGTRLLVL.